This TCR beta chain stems from a study of T cell repertoires in cytomegalovirus infection. Study background: As its CMV epitopes, the study selected recently identified HLA-C-restricted and well-studied HLA-B-restricted targets.

This clonotype was observed a handful of times. As yet, its antigen is unknown. The CDR3 is 15 amino acids. Germline CDR1 and CDR2: SEHNR and FQNEAQ (reference sequence). V was trimmed by 4 bases and J by 1 base, leaving 11 bases between them. TCRdb used MiXCR to reprocess the reads, holding one entry per CDR3 protein. The repertoire has about 350,000 distinct CDR3 sequences, about a third of them found once; the top ten carry approximately 12%. The genes are TRBV7-9 and TRBJ1-3; D possibly corresponds to TRBD1 (5 bases). The origin of this receptor is a human donor in good health (CMV status not recorded). Some clones in this sample may be carry-over from other donors' samples. The starting material was cultured PBMCs, obtained from culture after CMV antigen stimulation. CDR3 DNA sequence: TGTGCCAGCAGCTGGACCGACAGATCTGGAAACACCATATATTTT. Translating gives CASSWTDRSGNTIYF.